Each of the 14 T cell receptor beta chains below was sequenced from the same sample in a study of T cells in Graves' hyperthyroidism and ophthalmopathy. Amplified regions were TCR beta CDR3 sequences from RNA transcripts. Researchers ran a first-round RT-PCR on the TCR CDR3 using the HTBI primer set. TCRdb reanalysed the multiplex PCR reads using MiXCR and keeps one entry per CDR3 protein. Here the sample spans some 300,000 distinct CDR3 sequences, roughly 17% being singletons. The sequencing sample was made of blood. Receptors originate from a man younger than 40 with Graves' hyperthyroidism.

There are a few counts of this clonotype. The rearrangement links TRBV10-3 to TRBJ2-1, with a tentative D call TRBD2 (6 bases). The CDR3 runs to 13 residues. V lost 6 bases to trimming and J lost 10 bases, with 16 bases between them. Germline V gives CDR1 ENHRY, CDR2 SYGVKD. The CDR3 DNA follows: TGTGCCATCAGCAGGGACTCAAATAGGGAGCAGTTCTTC. Translated, it gives CAISRDSNREQFF.

This clonotype was observed many times. The genes are TRBV9 and TRBJ2-1, with TRBD2 matching 8 bases. CDR1 and CDR2 from the germline V gene are SGDLS and YYNGEE. V lost 2 bases and J lost 6; bases outside the gene matches: 4. The CDR3 contains 14 residues. DNA for the CDR3: TGTGCCAGCAGCGTCACTAGCGGAACCAATGAGCAGTTCTTC. It yields the protein CASSVTSGTNEQFF.

There are many counts of this clonotype. The rearrangement joins TRBV12-3 or TRBV12-4 to TRBJ1-3, with 8 nucleotides matching TRBD1. CDR3 length: 14 residues. The V gene end was trimmed by 2 bases and the J gene end by 5 bases; junction bases not matched to a gene: 2. The CDR3 is CASSLQGARNTIYF. CDR3 in DNA: TGTGCCAGCAGTTTACAGGGGGCGAGAAACACCATATATTTT.

The rearrangement joins TRBV18 to TRBJ2-4; 7 bases map to TRBD1. Matching the DNA end better, TRBJ2-1 makes the J call doubtful. CDR1 and CDR2 from the germline V gene are KGHSH and LQKENI. CDR3 length: 13 residues. The DNA for the CDR3 is TGTGCCAGCTCACCACCGGACAGGTACGATCAGTTCTTC. This encodes CASSPPDRYDQFF.

This clonotype came up many times. The CDR3 coding sequence is TGTGCCAGCCACGCGGACGGCTACACCTTC. It codes for CASHADGYTF. The V gene is TRBV12-3 or TRBV12-4, the J gene TRBJ1-2, with D uncertain. The V end lost 8 bases, the J end lost 8 bases, and 9 bases lay between the germline ends. The CDR3 is 10 residues long.

This clonotype was counted at least ten times. The genes are TRBV7-9 and TRBJ2-2, with TRBD1 as a possible D gene (5 bases). The germline V and J ends were trimmed by 10 bases and 0 bases, with 15 bases remaining between them. This CDR3 comprises 15 residues. Germline V gene sequence: CDR1 SEHNR, CDR2 FQNEAQ (reference sequence). The CDR3 nucleotides read TGTGCCACTACACCCCCAGGGACGAACACCGGGGAGCTGTTTTTT. Amino acid sequence: CATTPPGTNTGELFF. Together with reference TRBV7-9 and TRBJ2-2, the CDR3 gives the full variable domain: DTGVSQNPRHKITKRGQNVTFRCDPISEHNRLYWYRQTLGQGPEFLTYFQNEAQLEKSRLLSDRFSAERPKGSFSTLEIQRTEQGDSAMYLCATTPPGTNTGELFFGEGSRLTVL.

This clonotype was observed many times. This chain connects TRBV6-1 to TRBJ1-2; D possibly corresponds to TRBD1 (6 bases). The V gene's germline CDR1 is MNHNS and CDR2 SASEGT. Trimming took 5 bases from V and 3 from J, leaving 13 bases between them. The CDR3 runs to 14 residues. The CDR3 coding sequence is TGTGCCAGCAGTTGGGCGGGGGCTTACTATGGCTACACCTTC. This sequence encodes CASSWAGAYYGYTF.

With regard to this clonotype: Just one base apart from a much larger clone, this may be a read error. The rearrangement links TRBV13 to TRBJ2-1; D remains ambiguous. The CDR3 contains 16 residues. The germline V gene has CDR1 PRHDT and CDR2 FYEKMQ (reference sequence). Trimming shortened V by 7 bases and J by 10 bases, and 26 bases separated the two germline ends. CDR3: CASTRGPVRRTYEQFF. CDR3 DNA sequence: TGTGCCAGCACCAGAGGCCCCGTGCGGCGGACCTACGAGCAGTTCTTC.

This clonotype appeared once. The chain employs TRBV12-3 or TRBV12-4 and TRBJ1-2; D might be TRBD1 (5 bases). Trimming removed 5 bases at V and 6 bases at J, with 19 bases between. This CDR3 is built from 15 residues. The CDR3 coding sequence is TGTGCCAGCAGTCCCACGGGGACCCCCGGGGATGGCTACACCTTC. Translation: CASSPTGTPGDGYTF.

This clonotype appeared many times. This chain links TRBV20-1 with TRBJ1-1; D gene unclear. Germline V gives CDR1 DFQATT, CDR2 SNEGSKA (reference sequence). This CDR3 has 13 residues. The V end lost 6 bases, the J end lost 3 bases, and 14 bases lay between the germline ends. The CDR3 bases are TGCAGTGCGCAACGGTCCCTTTACACTGAAGCTTTCTTT. Its protein product is CSAQRSLYTEAFF.

Worth noting for this clonotype: The conserved closing phenylalanine or tryptophan is absent in this CDR3, likely reflecting a read error. This sequence joins TRBV5-1 and TRBJ1-1; D may be TRBD1 (5 bases). The germline gives CDR1 SGHRS, CDR2 YFSETQ. The CDR3 consists of 14 residues. Trimming stripped 2 bases from V and 8 bases from J, with 16 bases between. CDR3 region: CASSLLNGQGEAFL. The CDR3 DNA sequence: TGCGCCAGCAGCTTATTAAACGGGCAGGGAGAAGCTTTCCTT.

This clonotype came up many times. This sequence joins TRBV7-3 and TRBJ2-1; the match to TRBD2 covers 8 bases. The CDR3 runs 12 residues. V dropped 4 bases and J dropped 13; count of bases not matched to a gene: 6. The germline V gene encodes CDR1 SGHTA and CDR2 FQGTGA. CDR3 region: CASSSPGGLQFF. The CDR3 DNA reads TGTGCCAGCAGCTCCCCGGGGGGGCTACAGTTCTTC.

The sample holds a few counts of this clonotype. The chain employs TRBV10-2 and TRBJ2-1; 7 bases line up with TRBD2. Looked up from germline, CDR1 is WSHSY and CDR2 is SAAADI. V shed 7 bases, J shed 8 bases, and the junction held 8 bases outside the gene matches. This CDR3 contains 13 residues. The CDR3 protein is CASIPGLTHEQFF. DNA for the CDR3: TGCGCCAGCATCCCGGGACTAACGCATGAGCAGTTCTTC.

This clonotype was detected many times. V usage is TRBV28 and J usage is TRBJ2-6; D might be TRBD1 (5 bases). This CDR3 has 17 amino acids. Germline CDR1 and CDR2: MDHEN and SYDVKM. V dropped 5 bases and J dropped 0 bases, with 14 bases sitting between them. The CDR3 bases are TGTGCCAGCAGTCCCTCACGTGACAGCTCTGGGGCCAACGTCCTGACTTTC. It yields the protein CASSPSRDSSGANVLTF.